In its sample, the clone carrying this T cell receptor (beta chain) was seen once. The data belong to a study of blood T cell repertoires in COVID-19. Across the whole study: Samples of COVID-19 (acute and convalescent) were obtained from the United States, Italy and Spain. Sources were T cells, B-cell-depleted T cells, or PBMCs; the material itself was cDNA or gDNA.

Under the authors' procedure: Amplifying reference gene primers gave estimates of nucleated cell counts. The table came from immunoSEQ multiplex PCR; TCRdb's copy has only in-frame clones and leaves some out. Clonal size and the V and J genes are those of that table, whereas D and trimming came from the DNA. Of around 140,000 clones in the sample, approximately 83% were seen once. The trim removed 2 bases at V and 1 base at J, leaving 4 bases unmatched. This CDR3 contains 14 residues. Germline V gene lookup returns CDR1 GTSNPN and CDR2 SVGIG (reference sequence). The chain has TRBV30 and TRBJ2-7, with TRBD2 identical over 8 bases. This clonotype was obtained from a human donor in a cohort sampled during active COVID-19. Sequencing input: peripheral blood. In nucleotides, the CDR3 is TGTGCCTGGAGTAAACTAGCGGATTCCTACGAGCAGTACTTC. Translating it yields CAWSKLADSYEQYF.